This T cell receptor (beta chain) comes out of a study of blood T cells in healthy people across ages. Points from the study as a whole: TCR beta diversity correlated strongly with naive T cell percentage.

In its sample, this clonotype was seen a few times. Its cognate antigen is unknown. The second PCR ran about 6 to 12 cycles with a sample-barcoded 5' primer and J-beta primers. TCRdb analysed the 5' RACE reads with MiXCR anew, one entry per CDR3 protein. The sample gives approximately 800,000 distinct CDR3 sequences, roughly 24% of which show up once; approximately 2.9% is in the top ten. Germline V gene sequence: CDR1 LGHNA, CDR2 YNFKEQ. V was pared by 6 bases and J by 0 bases, with 16 bases between. The CDR3 is 16 residues long. These data also featured in a second study, about T cells of mothers and their children. That study adds: Per child, roughly 3.1 million TCR beta CDR3 reads were obtained, against over 8.5 million per mother.

Sequenced sample: blood. The chain recombines TRBV4-2 with TRBJ2-3; the D gene is possibly TRBD2 (5 bases). The sequence came from a boy between 10 and 17 years old in good health. The CDR3 protein is CASRGRADPSTDTQYF. For the CDR3, the DNA is TGTGCCAGCAGGGGGAGAGCGGACCCTAGCACAGATACGCAGTATTTT.